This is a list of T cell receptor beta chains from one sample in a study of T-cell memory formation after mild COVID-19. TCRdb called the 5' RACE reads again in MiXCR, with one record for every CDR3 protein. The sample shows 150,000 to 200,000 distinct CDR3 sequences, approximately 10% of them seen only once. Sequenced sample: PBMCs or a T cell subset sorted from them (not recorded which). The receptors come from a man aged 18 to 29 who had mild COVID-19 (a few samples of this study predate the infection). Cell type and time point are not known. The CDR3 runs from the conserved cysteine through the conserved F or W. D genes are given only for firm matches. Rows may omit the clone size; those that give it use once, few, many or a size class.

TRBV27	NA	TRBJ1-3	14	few	TGTGCCAGCAGATCGCCGGGGGGTGGAAACACCATATATTTT	CASRSPGGGNTIYF
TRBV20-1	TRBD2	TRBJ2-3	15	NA	TGCAGTGCTAACGCCGGCGGGGGGGCCCTAGATACGCAGTATTTT	CSANAGGGALDTQYF
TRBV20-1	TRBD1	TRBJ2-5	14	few	TGCAGTGGCGGAGACAGGGTGATAAAAGAGACCCAGTACTTC	CSGGDRVIKETQYF
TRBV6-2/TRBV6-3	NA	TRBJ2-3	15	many	TGTGCCAGCAGTTCCACGGGCCTTTTCACAGATACGCAGTATTTT	CASSSTGLFTDTQYF
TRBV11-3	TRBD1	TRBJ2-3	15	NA	TGTGCCAGCAGCTTCGGGACAGGGGAGACAGATACGCAGTATTTT	CASSFGTGETDTQYF
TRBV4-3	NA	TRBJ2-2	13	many	TGCGCCAGCAGCCAAGTAACAGAGGAGGAGCTGTTTTTT	CASSQVTEEELFF
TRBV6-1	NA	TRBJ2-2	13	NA	TGTGCCAGCCCAGGGGAGAACACCGGGGAGCTGTTTTTT	CASPGENTGELFF
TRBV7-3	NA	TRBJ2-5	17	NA	TGTGCCAGCAGCTTAAGATCCCTCCGTCCCCCGGGGGAGACCCAGTACTTC	CASSLRSLRPPGETQYF
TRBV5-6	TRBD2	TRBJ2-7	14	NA	TGTGCCAGCAGCTCCGCGGGGGGGACCTACGAGCAGTACTTC	CASSSAGGTYEQYF
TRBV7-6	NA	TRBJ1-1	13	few	TGTGCCAGCGGCCAAAGATTGAACACTGAAGCTTTCTTT	CASGQRLNTEAFF
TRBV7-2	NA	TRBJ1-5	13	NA	TGTGCCAGCAGCTATGGGAGCCATCAGCCCCAGCATTTT	CASSYGSHQPQHF
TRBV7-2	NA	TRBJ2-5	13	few	TGTGCCAGCAGCTTCGACCGGAGGGAGACCCAGTACTTC	CASSFDRRETQYF
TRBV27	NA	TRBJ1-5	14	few	TGTGCCAGCAAGCGGGGGATCGGCCAGCAGCCCCAGCATTTT	CASKRGIGQQPQHF
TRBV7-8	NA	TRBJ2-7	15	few	TGTGCCAGCAGCTTAGTTCCGGGACTCTCCTACGAGCAGTACTTC	CASSLVPGLSYEQYF
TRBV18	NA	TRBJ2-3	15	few	TGTGCCAGCTCACCAAGAGCGGAACTGGCAGATACGCAGTATTTT	CASSPRAELADTQYF
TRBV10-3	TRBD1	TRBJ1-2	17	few	TGTGCCATCAGTGACAACAGGGGAGCGTCAAGACCTTATGGCTACACCTTC	CAISDNRGASRPYGYTF
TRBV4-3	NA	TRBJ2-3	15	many	TGCGCCAGCAGCCAAGGCCCTCGGGGGCCAGATACGCAGTATTTT	CASSQGPRGPDTQYF
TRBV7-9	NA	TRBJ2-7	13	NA	TGTGCCAGCCGCGGGGTTGCGCACTACGAGCAGTACTTC	CASRGVAHYEQYF
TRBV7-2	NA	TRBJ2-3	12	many	TGTGCCACTCACGGGGGGCGGGATACGCAGTATTTT	CATHGGRDTQYF
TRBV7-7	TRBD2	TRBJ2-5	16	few	TGTGCTAGCAGCTCGGGACTAGCGGGGGCCAAAGAGACCCAGTACTTC	CASSSGLAGAKETQYF
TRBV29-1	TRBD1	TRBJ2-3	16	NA	TGCAGCGTTGAAGATCGGTACAGGGGGAACACAGATACGCAGTATTTT	CSVEDRYRGNTDTQYF
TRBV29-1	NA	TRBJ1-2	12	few	TGCAGCGTTCTACAGTTTAACTATGGCTACACCTTC	CSVLQFNYGYTF
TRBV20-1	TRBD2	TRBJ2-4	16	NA	TGCAGTGCTATATCGGGAATAGCGGGGGGAAAAAACATTCAGTACTTC	CSAISGIAGGKNIQYF
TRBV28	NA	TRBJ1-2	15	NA	TGTGCCAGCAGCCCCGGGGGTGACGGGGTAGATGGCTACACCTTC	CASSPGGDGVDGYTF
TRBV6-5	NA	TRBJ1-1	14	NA	TGTGCCAGCAGACAACAGACAGGGAACACTGAAGCTTTCTTT	CASRQQTGNTEAFF
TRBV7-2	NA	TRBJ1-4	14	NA	TGTGCCAGCAGCTTTAGTCGACAGGTTGAAAAACTGTTTTTT	CASSFSRQVEKLFF
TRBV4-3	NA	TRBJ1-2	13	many	TGCGCCAGCAGCCCTAAGACAGGCCATGGCTACACCTTC	CASSPKTGHGYTF
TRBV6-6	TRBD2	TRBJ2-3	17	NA	TGTGCCAGCAGTTACACCCTCGGGGGGGCCAACACAGATACGCAGTATTTT	CASSYTLGGANTDTQYF
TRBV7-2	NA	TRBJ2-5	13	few	TGTGCCAGCAGCTCGTCCCGGGCGGAGACCCAGTACTTC	CASSSSRAETQYF
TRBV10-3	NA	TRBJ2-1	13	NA	TGTGCCATCGGCACCCGGGCCCCTGGGGAGCAGTTCTTC	CAIGTRAPGEQFF
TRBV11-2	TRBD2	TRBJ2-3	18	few	TGTGCCAGCAGCGCCGCTAGCGGGGGGGGCTTGGGCACAGATACGCAGTATTTT	CASSAASGGGLGTDTQYF
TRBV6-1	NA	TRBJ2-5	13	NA	TGTGCCAGCGGGTCCCGCTGGGGAGAGACCCAGTACTTC	CASGSRWGETQYF
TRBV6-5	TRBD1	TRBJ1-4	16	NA	TGTGCCAGCAGACTGACAGGGAGGGGGGGGAATGAAAAACTGTTTTTT	CASRLTGRGGNEKLFF
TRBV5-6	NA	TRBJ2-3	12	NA	TGTGCCAGCAGCCGGGACCTCGTCGCGCAGTATTTT	CASSRDLVAQYF
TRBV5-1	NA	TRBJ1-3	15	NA	TGCGCCAGCAGCTTGGCCCCGGGGAGGGGAAACACCATATATTTT	CASSLAPGRGNTIYF
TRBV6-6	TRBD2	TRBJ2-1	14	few	TGTGCCACCCACCACCTAGCGGGGGGGCAAGAGCAGTTCTTC	CATHHLAGGQEQFF
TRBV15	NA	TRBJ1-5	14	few	TGTGCCACCAGCGATTCTTTGGGGTCTCAGCCCCAGCATTTT	CATSDSLGSQPQHF
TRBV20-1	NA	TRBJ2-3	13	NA	TGCAGTGGGGTGGGGGGAAGCACAGATACGCAGTATTTT	CSGVGGSTDTQYF
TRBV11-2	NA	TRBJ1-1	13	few	TGTGCCAGCAGCTACAGGGCTAACACTGAAGCTTTCTTT	CASSYRANTEAFF
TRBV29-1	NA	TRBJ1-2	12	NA	TGCAGCGTTGAAGAGGGGAACTATGGCTACACCTTC	CSVEEGNYGYTF
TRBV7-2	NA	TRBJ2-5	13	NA	TGTGCCAGCAGCTTTTTGGTAGAAGAGACCCAGTACTTC	CASSFLVEETQYF
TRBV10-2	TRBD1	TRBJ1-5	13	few	TGCGCCAGCAGACAGGGGGCTTATCAGCCCCAGCATTTT	CASRQGAYQPQHF
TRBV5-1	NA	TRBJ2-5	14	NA	TGCGCCAGGACTGTGGCCGAATACCAAGAGACCCAGTACTTC	CARTVAEYQETQYF
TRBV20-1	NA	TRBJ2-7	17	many	TGCAGTGCTAACCCCTTGGACAGATCGAAGCTCGGGGACGAGCAGTACTTC	CSANPLDRSKLGDEQYF
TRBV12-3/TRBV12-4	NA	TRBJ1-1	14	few	TGTGCCAGCAGACCACAAGTAGGGGGCACTGAAGCTTTCTTT	CASRPQVGGTEAFF
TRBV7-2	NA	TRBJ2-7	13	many	TGTGCCAGCAGCTTCACGGGCTCCTACGAGCAGTACTTC	CASSFTGSYEQYF
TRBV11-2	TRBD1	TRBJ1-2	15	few	TGTGCCAGCAGCTTAACAGGGGGCAGGGACTATGGCTACACCTTC	CASSLTGGRDYGYTF
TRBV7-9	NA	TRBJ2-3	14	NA	TGTGCCAGCAGCTTTGGCAGGGGCACAGATACGCAGTATTTT	CASSFGRGTDTQYF
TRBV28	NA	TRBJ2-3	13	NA	TGTGCCAGCAACAGGCCGGAGAGAGATACGCAGTATTTT	CASNRPERDTQYF
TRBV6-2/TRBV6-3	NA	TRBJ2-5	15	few	TGTGCCAGCACCGTATTGCCGGTTCGGGAAGAGACCCAGTACTTC	CASTVLPVREETQYF
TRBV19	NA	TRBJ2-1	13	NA	TGTGCCAGTAGTATAGTGGGTCCACCCGAGCAGTTCTTC	CASSIVGPPEQFF
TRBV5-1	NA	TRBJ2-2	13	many	TGCGCCAGCAGCGTGGACAGCACCGGGGAGCTGTTTTTT	CASSVDSTGELFF
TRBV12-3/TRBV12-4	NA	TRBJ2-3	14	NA	TGTGCCAGCAGCTGGCAGGTCCCCACAGATACGCAGTATTTT	CASSWQVPTDTQYF
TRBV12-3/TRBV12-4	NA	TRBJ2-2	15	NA	TGTGCCAGCAGTTTACGGGCAGCAAACACCGGGGAGCTGTTTTTT	CASSLRAANTGELFF
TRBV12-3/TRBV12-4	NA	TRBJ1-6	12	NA	TGTGCCAGCAGTTTAAGAGAGGCGCCCCTCCACTTT	CASSLREAPLHF
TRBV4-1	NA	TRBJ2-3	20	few	TGCGCCAGCAGCCAAGATCCCGCTAGTGGCGGTGGGTATGGCACAGATACGCAGTATTTT	CASSQDPASGGGYGTDTQYF